These 10 T cell receptor beta chains originate from one sample sequenced in a study of OX40 agonist ivuxolimab in advanced cancers. Repertoires were generated with immunoSEQ multiplex PCR, while TCRdb's copy carries only in-frame clones and drops some. The repertoire holds about 97,000 clones, roughly nine tenths seen once, with around 5.9% in the top ten. Specimen: CD4+ or CD8+ T cells sorted from blood, collected in a trial of the OX40 agonist ivuxolimab. These receptors all stem from an adult with an advanced solid tumor such as melanoma, head and neck, liver or kidney cancer.

The chain uses TRBV5-1 and TRBJ2-2; D gene uncertain. Germline-derived CDR1 and CDR2 are SGHRS and YFSETQ. Trimming took off 0 bases at V and 6 bases at J, with 6 bases between the two ends. This CDR3 region has 13 residues. The CDR3 DNA is TGCGCCAGCAGCTTGGAAAGTTCCGGGGAGCTGTTTTTT. Translation gives CASSLESSGELFF.

The V call is TRBV30, the J call TRBJ2-3; 9 nucleotides agree with TRBD1. The germline gives CDR1 GTSNPN, CDR2 SVGIG (reference sequence). The CDR3 sequence is 16 residues long. Trimming at V came to 4 bases and at J to 7 bases, leaving 15 bases not matched to a gene. In nucleotides, the CDR3 is TGTGCCTGGACGCACTCCGGGACAGGGTGGTTAAATACGCAGTATTTT. Translation gives CAWTHSGTGWLNTQYF.

The CDR3: CASSPRGKGDDSGANVLTF. The CDR3 coding sequence is TGTGCCAGCAGCCCCCGGGGGAAAGGGGACGACTCTGGGGCCAACGTCCTGACTTTC. The gene calls are TRBV11-2 and TRBJ2-6; a possible D gene is TRBD2 (6 bases). CDR3 length: 19 residues. Germline-derived CDR1 and CDR2 are SGHAT and FQNNGV. Deletions cut 5 bases from V and 0 bases from J, with 20 bases between.

The rearrangement links TRBV20-1 to TRBJ1-1; D gene ambiguous. The germline gives CDR1 DFQATT, CDR2 SNEGSKA (reference sequence). The CDR3 totals 11 residues. The V gene lost 4 bases and the J gene lost 0 bases, with 3 bases spanning the gap. The CDR3 here is CSAIMNTEAFF. The CDR3 DNA sequence: TGCAGTGCTATCATGAACACTGAAGCTTTCTTT.

The V gene is TRBV13, the J gene TRBJ2-3, with 12 bases lining up with TRBD2. In germline, CDR1 is PRHDT, CDR2 FYEKMQ (reference sequence). The trim removed 5 bases at V and 7 bases at J, leaving 10 bases unmatched. This CDR3 has 16 residues. Here the CDR3 reads CASSPRLAGEGYTQYF. The CDR3, as DNA: TGTGCCAGCAGCCCGCGACTAGCGGGAGAGGGTTATACGCAGTATTTT.

The chain uses TRBV2 and TRBJ1-2, with TRBD1 identical over 11 bases. This CDR3 contains 14 residues. J was trimmed by 7 bases and V by 6 bases; bases with no gene match: 7. From germline, CDR1 is SNHLY and CDR2 FYNNEI. CDR3 DNA sequence: TGTGCCAGCAGCGCCGGGACAGGGGGTGCTGGCTACACCTTC. It yields the protein CASSAGTGGAGYTF.

This clone was observed once. V usage is TRBV30 and J usage is TRBJ1-2; 8 nucleotides match TRBD1. Losses at the gene ends were 8 bases for V and 4 bases for J; bases not matched to a gene: 6. Germline values: CDR1 GTSNPN, CDR2 SVGIG (reference sequence). The CDR3 extends over 12 amino acids. CDR3 amino acids: CARSTGGYGYTF. The CDR3 DNA reads TGTGCCCGATCAACAGGGGGCTATGGCTACACCTTC.

The rearrangement joins TRBV7-9 to TRBJ1-2; TRBD1 agrees at 7 bases. The CDR3 length is 13 residues. After removal of 4 bases from V and 8 bases from J, the junction contained 7 bases not matched to a gene. Germline lookup yields CDR1 SEHNR and CDR2 FQNEAQ (reference sequence). The CDR3 nucleotides are TGTGCCAGCAGCTGGTGGGACAGCGGGGGCTACACCTTC. Translating gives CASSWWDSGGYTF.

The chain has TRBV29-1 and TRBJ1-6; a possible D gene is TRBD1 (5 bases). CDR3 size: 13 residues. From germline, CDR1 is SQVTM and CDR2 ANQGSEA. Trimming left V 7 bases short and J 9 bases short, with 16 bases between. The CDR3 nucleotides read TGCAGCGCCCGAGACGGCGGGGGTTCACCCCTCCACTTT. This encodes CSARDGGGSPLHF.

CDR3 sequence: CASSIGRGAGGTDTQYF. Here the CDR3 DNA reads TGTGCCAGTAGTATAGGGCGAGGGGCTGGGGGCACAGATACGCAGTATTTT. The chain is built from TRBV19 and TRBJ2-3; possibly TRBD1 or TRBD2 for D (5 bases each). Germline lookup yields CDR1 LNHDA and CDR2 SQIVND (reference sequence). This CDR3 is built from 17 residues. Between the trimmed V and J ends, which lost 1 base and 1 base, there was a span of 15 bases.